This T cell receptor (beta chain) was retrieved from a study of T cell responses to AZD1222 COVID-19 vaccine. Findings of the study overall: Vaccine-associated CD4 TCRs ranged over spike, dominating at 160-218 and 743-854. Just a handful of people given AZD1222 tested seropositive at baseline. A mostly white British donor set with more females was recruited, and clonal diversity was possibly underestimated.

Germline values: CDR1 SGHTA, CDR2 FQGNSA. This CDR3 has 14 amino acids. V lost 1 base, J lost 1 base, and 8 bases lay in between. Concerning this clone itself: Antigen specificity is unknown.

TCRdb's table, derived via immunoSEQ multiplex PCR, lists solely in-frame clones and lacks some. The table has 84,000 or so clones, 80% to 90% seen once. This sequence originates from an adult in good health. The sequenced sample was peripheral blood, obtained on day 0 of AZD1222 vaccination. The chain uses TRBV7-2 and TRBJ2-7; D is undetermined. CDR3 region: CASSLDSRSYEQYF. Here the CDR3 DNA reads TGTGCCAGCAGCTTAGATAGCCGGTCCTACGAGCAGTACTTC.